This section outlines one TCR beta chain sequence together with its context. Its antigen is undetermined. This sample was taken from a study of lymphopenia after photon versus proton radiotherapy. Study findings and constraints: Proton therapy kept repertoires fairly stable, unlike photons, which gained effector/memory cells. Post-nadir diversity loss with photons came from oligoclonal expansion, particularly CD8+ Temra cells.

This CDR3 is built from 14 residues. With 3 bases removed from V and 3 bases from J, the gap between germline ends came to 9 bases. CDR1 and CDR2 (germline): KGHSH, LQKENI. Here immunoSEQ multiplex PCR was the method, and the copy in TCRdb shows in-frame clones only, minus some. The sample has approximately 53,000 clones, roughly nine tenths seen once. The receptor comes from a middle-aged woman with cholangiocarcinoma. The V and J genes are TRBV18 and TRBJ1-5; perhaps TRBD1 as D (5 bases). Sequences were derived from peripheral blood, sampled from a patient treated with photon-based radiotherapy. CDR3 bases: TGTGCCAGCTCACCGGACACCGACAATCAGCCCCAGCATTTT. Its protein is CASSPDTDNQPQHF.